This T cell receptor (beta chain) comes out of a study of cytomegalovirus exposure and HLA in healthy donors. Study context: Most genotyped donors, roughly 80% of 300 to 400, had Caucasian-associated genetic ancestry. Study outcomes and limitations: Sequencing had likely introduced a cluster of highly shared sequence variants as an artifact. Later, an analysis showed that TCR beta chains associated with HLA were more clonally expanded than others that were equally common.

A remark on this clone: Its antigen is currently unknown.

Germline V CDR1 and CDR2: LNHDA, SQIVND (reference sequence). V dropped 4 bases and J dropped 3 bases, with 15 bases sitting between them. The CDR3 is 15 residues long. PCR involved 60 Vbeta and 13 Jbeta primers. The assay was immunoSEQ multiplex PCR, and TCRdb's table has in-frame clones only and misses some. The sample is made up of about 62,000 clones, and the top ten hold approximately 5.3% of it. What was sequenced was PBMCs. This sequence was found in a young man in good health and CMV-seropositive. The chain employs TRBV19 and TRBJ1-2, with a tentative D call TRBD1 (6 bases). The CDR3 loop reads CASSKKTGIDYGYTF. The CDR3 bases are TGTGCCAGTAGTAAGAAGACAGGAATTGACTATGGCTACACCTTC.